The clone carrying this TCR beta chain was recorded many times. The data were taken from a study of low-dose radiotherapy and immunotherapy resistance in tumors. About the research overall: The authors gave intravenous cyclophosphamide 200 mg/m2 every two weeks, one day before radiation and immunotherapy.

Germline values: CDR1 SGHAT, CDR2 FQNNGV. Trimming left V 5 bases short and J 3 bases short, with 16 bases between. CDR3 length: 15 residues. Time point given: after trial treatment. Indicated treatment: LDRT plus nivolumab, ipilimumab, low-dose cyclophosphamide and aspirin (RACIN trial). Covering alpha and beta chains, TRAV- and TRBV-specific primers were used for the first-strand cDNA. A constant-region primer paired with the V-primer adapter amplified TCRs over approximately 18 PCR cycles. Amplification (by in vitro transcription) was performed on isolated mRNA. TCRdb re-derived calls from the reads in MiXCR, one entry per CDR3 protein. Altogether more than 90,000 distinct CDR3 sequences are present, 20% being singletons, with the ten largest covering 4.1%.

The sequence came from a male donor with prostate cancer. This material consisted of PBMCs, taken after low-dose radiotherapy plus immunotherapy. This chain links TRBV11-2 with TRBJ2-5, with D perhaps matching TRBD2 (6 bases). The CDR3 spells CASSPTLGGEETQYF. The CDR3 DNA follows: TGTGCCAGCAGCCCGACACTGGGGGGTGAAGAGACCCAGTACTTC. Based on the CDR3 plus reference TRBV11-2 and TRBJ2-5, the full variable domain is EAGVAQSPRYKIIEKRQSVAFWCNPISGHATLYWYQQILGQGPKLLIQFQNNGVVDDSQLPKDRFSAERLKGVDSTLKIQPAKLEDSAVYLCASSPTLGGEETQYFGPGTRLLVL.